This TCR beta chain was recovered during a study of control samples from healthy donors and cancer patients. The germline V gene encodes CDR1 SGHNT and CDR2 YYREEE (reference sequence). CDR3 length: 18 residues. After removal of 4 bases from V and 8 bases from J, the junction contained 18 bases not matched to a gene. Profiled with immunoSEQ multiplex PCR; TCRdb holds only in-frame clones, not every one. Counted here are 390,000 or so clones, more than 80% occurring once; the ten biggest clones make up 5% to 7%. The chain employs TRBV5-4 and TRBJ2-1; 10 bases align to TRBD1. This TCR was recovered from a man aged 40-55 years with head and neck cancer. Sequenced input: PBMCs. This CDR3 reads CASSQSRMTGQGIDEQFF. The CDR3 region has the DNA TGTGCCAGCAGCCAGAGCCGGATGACGGGACAGGGGATCGATGAGCAGTTCTTC.